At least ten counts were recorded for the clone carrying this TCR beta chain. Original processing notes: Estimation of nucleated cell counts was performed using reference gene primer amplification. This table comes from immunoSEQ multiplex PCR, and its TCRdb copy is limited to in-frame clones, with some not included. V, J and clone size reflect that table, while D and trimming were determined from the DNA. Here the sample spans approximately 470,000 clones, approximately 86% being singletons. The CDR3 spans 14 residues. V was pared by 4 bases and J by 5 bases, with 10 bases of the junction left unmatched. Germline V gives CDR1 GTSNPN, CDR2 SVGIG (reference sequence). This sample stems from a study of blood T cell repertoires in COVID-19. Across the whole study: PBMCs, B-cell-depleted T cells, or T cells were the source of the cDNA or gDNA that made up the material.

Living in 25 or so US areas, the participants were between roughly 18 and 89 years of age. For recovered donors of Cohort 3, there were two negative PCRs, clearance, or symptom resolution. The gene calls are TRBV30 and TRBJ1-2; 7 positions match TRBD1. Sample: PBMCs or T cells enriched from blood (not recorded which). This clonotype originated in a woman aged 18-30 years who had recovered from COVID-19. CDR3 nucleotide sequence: TGTGCCTGGACCCCTAAGGGACAGCAATATGGCTACACCTTC. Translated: CAWTPKGQQYGYTF. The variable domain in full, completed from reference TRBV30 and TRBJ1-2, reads SQTIHQWPATLVQPVGSPLSLECTVEGTSNPNLYWYRQAAGRGLQLLFYSVGIGQISSEVPQNLSASRPQDRQFILSSKKLLLSDSGFYLCAWTPKGQQYGYTFGSGTRLTVV.